Listed below are T cell receptor beta chains from one sample, sequenced in a study of glioma-infiltrating T cells after dendritic cell vaccination. Generated by immunoSEQ multiplex PCR, the TCRdb table keeps only in-frame clones and is missing some. The profile shows fewer than 85,000 clones, 80% to 85% of them singletons. Here the sequenced sample was blood, taken before dendritic cell vaccination. These receptors all come from a human donor with glioblastoma. The CDR3 runs from the conserved cysteine through the conserved F or W. D genes are given only for firm matches. Where a row states a size, it is once, few, many or the class of an expanded clone; other rows omit it.

V gene	clone size	J gene	D gene	CDR3 DNA	CDR3 protein
TRBV2	.	TRBJ1-1	.	TGTGCCAGTCAACGGGGGAACACTGAAGCTTTCTTT	CASQRGNTEAFF
TRBV7-8	.	TRBJ1-1	TRBD1	TGTGCCAGCAGCCCCGACAGGGGGAACACTGAAGCTTTCTTT	CASSPDRGNTEAFF
TRBV12-5	.	TRBJ1-1	TRBD1	TGTGCTAGTGGTTCTTGGACAGGGGACACTGAAGCTTTCTTT	CASGSWTGDTEAFF
TRBV7-9	.	TRBJ1-1	.	TGTGCCAGCAGCTTAGTGTCAGAGAACACTGAAGCTTTCTTT	CASSLVSENTEAFF
TRBV13	few	TRBJ2-1	TRBD1	TGTGCCAGCAGCTTAGGGATTCACAGGGGAGACAATGAGCAGTTCTTC	CASSLGIHRGDNEQFF
TRBV4-3	.	TRBJ2-1	TRBD2	TGCGCCAGCAGCCAAACTCCAACTAGCGGGGAGCAGTTCTTC	CASSQTPTSGEQFF
TRBV2	few	TRBJ2-1	.	TGTGCCAGCACCATATCAGAGGCGAATGAGCAGTTCTTC	CASTISEANEQFF
TRBV7-8	once	TRBJ2-2	TRBD1	TGTGCCAGCAGCTTAGGCCCAGGGGGAGACTTCACCGGGGAGCTGTTTTTT	CASSLGPGGDFTGELFF
TRBV7-2	.	TRBJ2-3	TRBD2	TGTGCCAGCAGCCCAGACGGGCGGGGGGCGACAGATACGCAGTATTTT	CASSPDGRGATDTQYF
TRBV14	once	TRBJ1-1	.	TGTGCCAGCAGCCAGAGAACGAACACTGAAGCTTTCTTT	CASSQRTNTEAFF
TRBV4-1	.	TRBJ1-1	.	TGCGCCAGCAGCCCACATGAGACTATGAACACTGAAGCTTTCTTT	CASSPHETMNTEAFF
TRBV11-2	once	TRBJ2-3	.	TGTGCCAGCAGCTTAATCCGTGGCACAGATACGCAGTATTTT	CASSLIRGTDTQYF
TRBV5-8	.	TRBJ1-1	.	TGTGCCAGCAGCTTAGTTCGGAGACGCACTGAAGCTTTCTTT	CASSLVRRRTEAFF
TRBV28	once	TRBJ1-2	TRBD1	TGTGCCAGCAGCCTGATGGACAGGGAAGGCTACACCTTC	CASSLMDREGYTF
TRBV9	.	TRBJ2-5	TRBD2	TGTGCCAGCAGCGCCCGACTAGCGGGGGAGCAGTACTTC	CASSARLAGEQYF
TRBV2	.	TRBJ2-3	.	TGTGCCAGCAGTGATCAGGGGCTCCGCACAGATACGCAGTATTTT	CASSDQGLRTDTQYF
TRBV30	.	TRBJ1-1	.	TGTGCCTGGAGACAGGTACTGAACACTGAAGCTTTCTTT	CAWRQVLNTEAFF